Below, 3 T cell receptor beta chains from the same sample are listed, as sequenced in a study of blood T cell repertoires in COVID-19. Only in-frame clones appear in the TCRdb table, and some are missing; sequencing was by immunoSEQ multiplex PCR. The sample records tens of thousands of clones, roughly four fifths being singletons. Material for sequencing was peripheral blood. Every receptor here comes from a human donor with acute or convalescent COVID-19. The donor label of this sample is uncertain.

This clone is a singleton in its sample. This chain connects TRBV9 to TRBJ2-2, with a weak D call TRBD2 (6 bases). Trimming cost V 0 bases and J 5 bases, with 14 bases left between them. Germline V lookup: CDR1 SGDLS, CDR2 YYNGEE. The CDR3 is 16 amino acids. CDR3: CASSVDTGARTGELFF. The CDR3 nucleotides read TGTGCCAGCAGCGTAGATACGGGAGCTCGGACCGGGGAGCTGTTTTTT.

The chain joins TRBV18 to TRBJ2-7; no definite D call. Germline V gives CDR1 KGHSH, CDR2 LQKENI. This CDR3 region has 12 residues. Trimming took 3 bases from V and 3 from J, leaving 6 bases between them. CDR3 in amino acids: CASSPAGYEQYF. CDR3 sequence (DNA): TGTGCCAGCTCACCGGCAGGCTACGAGCAGTACTTC.

The chain combines TRBV19 with TRBJ2-3, with TRBD2 as a possible D gene (6 bases). In germline, CDR1 is LNHDA, CDR2 SQIVND (reference sequence). The V and J ends lost 8 bases and 2 bases respectively, with 17 bases between them. The CDR3 runs 15 residues. The CDR3 loop is CASGLEAGYTDTQYF. The CDR3 nucleotides read TGTGCCAGTGGACTTGAGGCGGGGTACACAGATACGCAGTATTTT.